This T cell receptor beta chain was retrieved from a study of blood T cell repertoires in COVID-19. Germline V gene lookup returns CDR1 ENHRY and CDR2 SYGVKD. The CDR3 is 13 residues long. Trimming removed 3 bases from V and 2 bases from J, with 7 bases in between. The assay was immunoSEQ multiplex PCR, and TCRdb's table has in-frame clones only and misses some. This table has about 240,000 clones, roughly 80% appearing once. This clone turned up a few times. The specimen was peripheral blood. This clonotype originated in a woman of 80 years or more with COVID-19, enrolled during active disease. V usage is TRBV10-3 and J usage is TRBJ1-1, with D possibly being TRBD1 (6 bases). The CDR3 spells CAISEGGNTEAFF. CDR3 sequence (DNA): TGTGCCATCAGTGAAGGGGGAAACACTGAAGCTTTCTTT.